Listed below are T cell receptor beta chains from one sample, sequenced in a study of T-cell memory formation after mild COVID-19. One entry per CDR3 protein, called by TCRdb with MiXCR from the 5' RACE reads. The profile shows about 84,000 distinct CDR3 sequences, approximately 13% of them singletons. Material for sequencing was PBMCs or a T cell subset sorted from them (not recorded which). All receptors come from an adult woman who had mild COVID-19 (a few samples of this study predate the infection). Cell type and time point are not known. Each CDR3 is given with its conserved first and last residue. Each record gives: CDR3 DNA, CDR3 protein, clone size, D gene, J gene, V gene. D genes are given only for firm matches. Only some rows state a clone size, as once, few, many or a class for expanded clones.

TGCGCCAGCAGTCCGGCAGGCTCCTACGAGCAGTACTTC CASSPAGSYEQYF few NA TRBJ2-7 TRBV5-1
TGCACAGGGACAGGGGGCCCCAAAAGGGGAAATGAGCAGTTCTTC CTGTGGPKRGNEQFF NA TRBD1 TRBJ2-1 TRBV20-1
TGTGCCAGCAGCTGGGAACCACAGGGCCGAAGAGAGCAGTACTTC CASSWEPQGRREQYF NA NA TRBJ2-7 TRBV5-5
TGCGCCAGCAGCGGCAGATGGGGCGAGACCCAGTACTTC CASSGRWGETQYF NA NA TRBJ2-5 TRBV5-1
TGCGCCAGCAGCCAAACTAGCGGGGGTGCTACGCAGTATTTT CASSQTSGGATQYF few TRBD2 TRBJ2-3 TRBV4-1
TGTGCCAGCAGTGCGGTGACAGGGTCGAGAGTGTTTGAAGCTTTCTTT CASSAVTGSRVFEAFF NA TRBD1 TRBJ1-1 TRBV2
TGCGCCAGCGGGAGCTCCTACAATGAGCAGTTCTTC CASGSSYNEQFF NA NA TRBJ2-1 TRBV5-1
TGCAGTGCTAGAGGCCCGGGAGGGGACTCCTACGAGCAGTACTTC CSARGPGGDSYEQYF few TRBD2 TRBJ2-7 TRBV20-1
TGTGCCAGCAGCTGGACAGGGGAGACCGGGGAGCTGTTTTTT CASSWTGETGELFF many TRBD1 TRBJ2-2 TRBV6-5
TGCGCCAGCAGCCACGGGGCTAGCGAAGGAGATACGCAGTATTTT CASSHGASEGDTQYF NA NA TRBJ2-3 TRBV4-1
TGTGCCAGCAGCGGGACTAGCGGGGGGGTGAGTGAGCAGTTCTTC CASSGTSGGVSEQFF NA TRBD2 TRBJ2-1 TRBV9
TGTGCCAGCAGTTCTAAATTAGCGGGAGGGCCTAAGGCAGATACGCAGTATTTT CASSSKLAGGPKADTQYF NA TRBD2 TRBJ2-3 TRBV12-3/TRBV12-4
TGTGCCAGCAGCTTACTGAAGACAGGGAGCTATGGCTACACCTTC CASSLLKTGSYGYTF NA TRBD1 TRBJ1-2 TRBV5-5
TGCGCCAGCAGTGGACTACTAAACACCGGGGAGCTGTTTTTT CASSGLLNTGELFF few NA TRBJ2-2 TRBV4-1
TGTGCCAGCAGCCCGGTGGAGGGACAGGTCTTCAACGAGCAGTACTTC CASSPVEGQVFNEQYF few TRBD1 TRBJ2-7 TRBV5-5
TGTGCCAGCAGCCCAATGGGGGCTCCTCAGCCCCAGCATTTT CASSPMGAPQPQHF NA NA TRBJ1-5 TRBV7-6
TGTGCCAGCAGCCTAGTGAGAGGTTCTAATGAGCAGTTCTTC CASSLVRGSNEQFF NA NA TRBJ2-1 TRBV7-9
TGTGCCAGCAGTTTAGGCTCAGCGGGGGGGAGGCCAGATACGCAGTATTTT CASSLGSAGGRPDTQYF NA TRBD2 TRBJ2-3 TRBV12-3/TRBV12-4
TGTGCCATCAGTCCAGCCGGGACAGGGGTGAATGAGCAGTTCTTC CAISPAGTGVNEQFF NA TRBD1 TRBJ2-1 TRBV10-3
TGCAGTGCTAGCGGTATGATTAACTATGGCTACACCTTC CSASGMINYGYTF NA NA TRBJ1-2 TRBV20-1
TGTGCCAGCAGCCCTGGACAGGGACCCAATTCACCCCTCCACTTT CASSPGQGPNSPLHF NA TRBD1 TRBJ1-6 TRBV7-6
TGCAGTGCTAGAGATCTACTAGCGGGAATCGGTGAGCAGTTCTTC CSARDLLAGIGEQFF NA TRBD2 TRBJ2-1 TRBV20-1
TGTGCCAGCAGCGTAGTCGCTAGCGTGGACGGTTCCTACGAGCAGTACTTC CASSVVASVDGSYEQYF few NA TRBJ2-7 TRBV9
TGTGCCAGCAGCCCGGTGACTCGGGGGGAGCAGTTCTTC CASSPVTRGEQFF NA NA TRBJ2-1 TRBV7-9
TGTGCCACCAGCAGAGCAACAGGCGGTTCACTAGCCGTAGCCAAAAACATTCAGTACTTC CATSRATGGSLAVAKNIQYF few NA TRBJ2-4 TRBV15
TGCGCCAGCAGCGGGGACAATGAGCAGTTCTTC CASSGDNEQFF NA NA TRBJ2-1 TRBV5-1
TGTGCCAGTAGTATATCCGCGTCTATTTACGGTGAGCAGTTCTTC CASSISASIYGEQFF NA NA TRBJ2-1 TRBV19
TGTGCCAGCAGTTTAGAGAGCTCCTACGAGCAGTACTTC CASSLESSYEQYF few NA TRBJ2-7 TRBV6-6
TGTGCCAGCTCACCCGGGGACGGCTACGAGCAGTACTTC CASSPGDGYEQYF once NA TRBJ2-7 TRBV18
TGCGCCAGCAGCCAAGGAAAATACCCGAACACTGAAGCTTTCTTT CASSQGKYPNTEAFF NA NA TRBJ1-1 TRBV4-1
TGTGCCAGCAGTCCCGGGACAGCTTATGGCTACACCTTC CASSPGTAYGYTF NA TRBD1 TRBJ1-2 TRBV7-2
TGTGCCTGGAGTGGCTTAGGACTAGCGGAGATACATACGCAGTATTTT CAWSGLGLAEIHTQYF few TRBD2 TRBJ2-3 TRBV30
TGTGCCAGCAGTTTGGCGGGAGGGCCCGCTTATGAGCAGTTCTTC CASSLAGGPAYEQFF many TRBD2 TRBJ2-1 TRBV12-3/TRBV12-4
TGCAGTGCTAGAGATTCCCCCAACGGGGTAAAGACCCAGTACTTC CSARDSPNGVKTQYF NA NA TRBJ2-5 TRBV20-1